These T cell receptor beta chains were read from a single sample in a study of CD8 T cells in ankylosing spondylitis. Via MiXCR, TCRdb re-called the 5' RACE reads, giving one row per CDR3 protein. The sample has some 240,000 distinct CDR3 sequences; roughly a quarter are singletons. What was sequenced was blood, either unsorted or a sorted T cell fraction (not recorded which). Source of these receptors: a male donor with ankylosing spondylitis or in good health (not recorded which). Each CDR3 is given with its conserved first and last residue. The D gene is left open where the match is weak. Not every row has a clone size; where given, it reads once, few, many or a size class.

>TRBD2|TRBV20-1|TRBJ2-5|.
CSARARLAGFQETQYF
TGCAGTGCTAGGGCCCGACTAGCGGGGTTTCAAGAGACCCAGTACTTC
>.|TRBV20-1|TRBJ1-2|many
CSARSLPANYGYTF
TGCAGTGCTAGATCCCTCCCGGCTAACTATGGCTACACCTTC
>.|TRBV5-1|TRBJ1-3|many
CASSLGLGNTIYF
TGCGCCAGCAGCTTGGGCCTTGGAAACACCATATATTTT
>TRBD2|TRBV5-1|TRBJ2-7|many
CASSLAGVFYEQYF
TGCGCCAGCAGCCTAGCGGGGGTCTTCTACGAGCAGTACTTC
>TRBD1|TRBV5-5|TRBJ2-7|.
CASRQDRGAFYEQYF
TGTGCCAGCAGACAGGACAGGGGTGCATTCTACGAGCAGTACTTC
>.|TRBV10-3|TRBJ2-5|.
CAIKNTDQETQYF
TGTGCCATCAAGAATACAGACCAAGAGACCCAGTACTTC
>.|TRBV5-1|TRBJ2-7|.
CASSFLAESSYEQYF
TGCGCCAGCAGCTTCTTGGCAGAGAGCTCCTACGAGCAGTACTTC
>.|TRBV12-3/TRBV12-4|TRBJ2-7|.
CASSLSGIYEQYF
TGTGCCAGCAGTTTATCAGGGATCTACGAGCAGTACTTC
>.|TRBV20-1|TRBJ1-1|few
CSALTGHPNTEAFF
TGCAGTGCTCTTACCGGACACCCGAACACTGAAGCTTTCTTT
>.|TRBV28|TRBJ1-3|many
CASIQFSGNTIYF
TGTGCCAGTATACAGTTCTCTGGAAACACCATATATTTT
>TRBD2|TRBV6-1|TRBJ2-5|.
CASSEARGTSGAETQYF
TGTGCCAGCAGTGAAGCGCGAGGGACTAGCGGGGCGGAGACCCAGTACTTC
>.|TRBV12-3/TRBV12-4|TRBJ2-7|.
CASSPRVSSYEQYF
TGTGCCAGCAGCCCACGGGTTAGCTCCTACGAGCAGTACTTC
>.|TRBV29-1|TRBJ1-2|many
CSAEGPRPPYGYTF
TGCAGCGCCGAAGGGCCCCGTCCCCCCTATGGCTACACCTTC
>TRBD2|TRBV3-1|TRBJ2-5|many
CASSFGGAQETQYF
TGTGCCAGCAGCTTCGGGGGGGCCCAAGAGACCCAGTACTTC
>.|TRBV7-8|TRBJ2-5|.
CASSLVRYQETQYF
TGTGCCAGCAGCTTGGTGAGGTACCAAGAGACCCAGTACTTC
>.|TRBV20-1|TRBJ2-3|many
CSARVPRGTTDTQYF
TGCAGTGCTAGAGTTCCCCGGGGGACCACAGATACGCAGTATTTT
>.|TRBV24-1|TRBJ2-5|.
CATSDSLLAQETQYF
TGTGCCACCAGCGACAGCTTACTAGCCCAGGAGACCCAGTACTTC
>.|TRBV20-1|TRBJ2-5|few
CSAAELRETQYF
TGCAGTGCTGCCGAGTTGAGGGAGACCCAGTACTTC
>TRBD2|TRBV5-6|TRBJ2-3|.
CASSLGGTSSADTQYF
TGTGCCAGCAGCTTGGGCGGGACTAGCAGCGCAGATACGCAGTATTTT
>TRBD1|TRBV24-1|TRBJ2-1|many
CATSDFGQGSGEQFF
TGTGCCACCAGTGATTTCGGACAGGGCTCGGGTGAGCAGTTCTTC
>.|TRBV7-2|TRBJ2-1|.
CASRRDVSYNEQFF
TGTGCCAGCAGACGTGATGTCTCCTACAATGAGCAGTTCTTC
>.|TRBV4-2|TRBJ2-1|many
CASSQVWSLSDSEQFF
TGTGCCAGCAGCCAAGTGTGGTCATTATCGGATAGTGAGCAGTTCTTC
>TRBD2|TRBV5-1|TRBJ2-1|many
CASSLSGVADEQFF
TGCGCCAGCAGCCTCAGCGGGGTTGCCGATGAGCAGTTCTTC
>TRBD2|TRBV20-1|TRBJ2-5|many
CSARARTSGGKETQYF
TGCAGTGCTAGAGCTCGGACTAGCGGGGGGAAAGAGACCCAGTACTTC
>.|TRBV20-1|TRBJ2-7|.
CSASTGRGEQYF
TGCAGTGCTAGTACGGGTAGGGGCGAGCAGTACTTC
>.|TRBV12-3/TRBV12-4|TRBJ2-1|many
CASSLMGGAYNEQFF
TGTGCCAGCAGTTTAATGGGCGGGGCTTACAATGAGCAGTTCTTC
>TRBD2|TRBV11-2|TRBJ2-2|many
CASRIAGGTGELFF
TGTGCCAGCAGGATAGCGGGGGGGACCGGGGAGCTGTTTTTT
>.|TRBV19|TRBJ1-5|.
CASTRQRHQPQHF
TGTGCCAGTACTCGACAGCGTCATCAGCCCCAGCATTTT
>.|TRBV12-3/TRBV12-4|TRBJ2-3|many
CASSAIETDTQYF
TGTGCCAGCAGTGCAATAGAAACAGATACGCAGTATTTT
>.|TRBV29-1|TRBJ2-7|few
CSVGRESYEQYF
TGCAGCGTTGGAAGGGAATCCTACGAGCAGTACTTC
>.|TRBV29-1|TRBJ2-5|.
CSVMRVLQETQYF
TGCAGCGTTATGAGGGTTTTGCAAGAGACCCAGTACTTC
>.|TRBV12-3/TRBV12-4|TRBJ1-3|.
CASSRMSSGNTIYF
TGTGCCAGCAGCCGGATGAGCTCTGGAAACACCATATATTTT
>.|TRBV2|TRBJ1-1|many
CASTTGGGSTEAFF
TGTGCCAGCACCACAGGAGGTGGCAGCACTGAAGCTTTCTTT